Below are 26 T cell receptor beta chains sequenced from a single sample in a study of blood T cell repertoires in COVID-19. Here immunoSEQ multiplex PCR was the method, and the copy in TCRdb shows in-frame clones only, minus some. The table records a few hundred thousand clones, roughly nine tenths of them present only once. The sample taken for sequencing was PBMCs or T cells enriched from blood (not recorded which). All receptors come from a woman aged 25 to 39 who had recovered from COVID-19.

V is TRBV5-4 and J is TRBJ2-1, with a tentative D call TRBD1 (5 bases). Germline CDR1 and CDR2: SGHNT and YYREEE (reference sequence). CDR3 length equals 13 residues. V lost 4 bases and J lost 5, with 10 bases in between. The CDR3 sequence: CASSPRVNNEQFF. CDR3 nucleotides: TGTGCCAGCAGCCCCAGGGTAAACAATGAGCAGTTCTTC. Looking up the rest from reference TRBV5-4 and TRBJ2-1 gives the full variable domain: ETGVTQSPTHLIKTRGQQVTLRCSSQSGHNTVSWYQQALGQGPQFIFQYYREEENGRGNFPPRFSGLQFPNYSSELNVNALELDDSALYLCASSPRVNNEQFFGPGTRLTVL.

This chain links TRBV3-1 (or the pseudogene TRBV3-2) with TRBJ1-2; a weak D match, TRBD1 (5 bases). The CDR3 is 13 amino acids. Looked up from germline, CDR1 is LGHDT and CDR2 is YNNKEL (reference sequence). V lost 6 bases and J lost 7, with 15 bases in between. The CDR3 is CASRGLQSGGYTF. The CDR3 bases are TGTGCCAGCAGGGGACTCCAGAGCGGTGGCTACACCTTC.

The V gene is TRBV28, the J gene TRBJ2-7, with D maybe TRBD1 (6 bases). Trimming took 7 bases from V and 3 from J, leaving 19 bases between them. From germline, CDR1 is MDHEN and CDR2 SYDVKM. CDR3 length: 15 amino acids. The CDR3 is CASTPGGVRGYEQYF. Here the CDR3 DNA reads TGTGCCAGCACCCCCGGCGGCGTCAGGGGCTACGAGCAGTACTTC.

V gene TRBV12-3 or TRBV12-4 combines with J gene TRBJ1-1; no reliable D call. Trimming stripped 4 bases from V and 5 bases from J, with 11 bases between. The CDR3 is made up of 13 amino acids. The CDR3 DNA follows: TGTGCCAGCAGTTGGGCAGATGGAACTGAAGCTTTCTTT. This sequence encodes CASSWADGTEAFF.

This chain connects TRBV5-1 to TRBJ1-3; TRBD1 aligns across 7 bases. Per the germline V gene, CDR1 is SGHRS and CDR2 is YFSETQ. The CDR3 is 15 amino acids. V shed 4 bases and J 0 bases; nucleotides not matched to a gene: 4. CDR3 nucleotide sequence: TGCGCCAGCAGCATTAGGACAGGCTCTGGAAACACCATATATTTT. Protein sequence: CASSIRTGSGNTIYF. Drawing the rest from reference TRBV5-1 and TRBJ1-3, the complete variable domain is KAGVTQTPRYLIKTRGQQVTLSCSPISGHRSVSWYQQTPGQGLQFLFEYFSETQRNKGNFPGRFSGRQFSNSRSEMNVSTLELGDSALYLCASSIRTGSGNTIYFGEGSWLTVV.

CDR3 DNA sequence: TGTGCCAGCAGCACGGACAGATTGAACACTGAAGCTTTCTTT. Amino acid sequence: CASSTDRLNTEAFF. V and J are TRBV11-2 and TRBJ1-1; tentatively, D is TRBD1 (6 bases). The CDR3 spans 14 residues. CDR1 SGHAT and CDR2 FQNNGV come from the germline V gene. The V gene lost 5 bases and the J gene lost 0 bases, with 10 bases spanning the gap.

The chain recombines TRBV7-3 with TRBJ2-7, with D perhaps matching TRBD2 (5 bases). The V end was cut by 5 bases, the J end by 4 bases, with 12 bases between. Germline CDR1 SGHTA, CDR2 FQGTGA. The CDR3 runs to 13 residues. CDR3 amino acids: CASSPNGEYEQYF. As DNA, the CDR3 is TGTGCCAGCAGCCCCAACGGGGAGTACGAGCAGTACTTC.

In this sample, this clone turned up a few times. The chain uses TRBV11-2 and TRBJ1-2; 7 bases agree with TRBD1. The germline V gene has CDR1 SGHAT and CDR2 FQNNGV. With V trimmed by 7 bases and J by 3 bases, 11 bases remained unmatched. The CDR3 totals 15 residues. In DNA, the CDR3 is TGTGCCAGCACCTCCGGTACAGGGGTCGACTATGGCTACACCTTC. It yields the protein CASTSGTGVDYGYTF.

The chain uses TRBV30 and TRBJ2-2, with D maybe TRBD2 (5 bases). This CDR3 contains 12 residues. Per the germline V gene, CDR1 is GTSNPN and CDR2 is SVGIG (reference sequence). Trimming cost V 8 bases and J 6 bases, with 13 bases left between them. DNA for the CDR3: TGTGCCCGCGGGTCTCTCGCCGGGGAGCTGTTTTTT. Translated: CARGSLAGELFF.

This rearrangement joins TRBV6-6 to TRBJ2-2; TRBD1 matches at 11 bases. Per germline, CDR1 MNHNY and CDR2 SVGAGI (reference sequence). CDR3 size: 18 residues. V shed 6 bases and J 4 bases; nucleotides not matched to a gene: 13. CDR3 nucleotide sequence: TGTGCCAGCAGCCGAAGTCGCCGGGACAGGGGGGGCACCGGGGAGCTGTTTTTT. It codes for CASSRSRRDRGGTGELFF.

This clone has a single count. V gene TRBV5-6 combines with J gene TRBJ2-7; TRBD1 matches at 7 bases. V lost 1 base to trimming and J lost 4 bases; unmatched junction nucleotides: 5. CDR1 SGHDT and CDR2 YYEEEE come from the germline V gene. The CDR3 extends over 14 amino acids. CDR3 amino acids: CASSLPDREYEQYF. CDR3 nucleotide sequence: TGTGCCAGCAGCTTGCCCGACAGGGAATACGAGCAGTACTTC.

This clone was counted only a few times. The chain employs TRBV2 and TRBJ2-7; D not certain. Germline-derived CDR1 and CDR2 are SNHLY and FYNNEI. The CDR3 runs to 13 residues. V was trimmed by 7 bases and J by 0 bases, leaving 10 bases between them. DNA of the CDR3: TGTGCCAGCATCCGTGGCGGCTCCTACGAGCAGTACTTC. Amino acids: CASIRGGSYEQYF.

The chain combines TRBV28 with TRBJ1-1; 10 bases map to TRBD1. V lost 5 bases, J lost 4 bases, and 1 base stayed unmatched. The germline V gene encodes CDR1 MDHEN and CDR2 SYDVKM. The CDR3 totals 13 residues. CDR3 nucleotide sequence: TGTGCCAGCAGTGGACAGGGGGGCACTGAAGCTTTCTTT. This gives the protein CASSGQGGTEAFF.

J is TRBJ2-7 and V is TRBV3-1 (or the pseudogene TRBV3-2); 7 bases agree with TRBD1. The CDR3 totals 14 residues. The germline gives CDR1 LGHDT, CDR2 YNNKEL (reference sequence). Trimming removed 4 bases from V and 5 bases from J; junction bases left unmatched: 8. CDR3 loop: CASSLPTGSHEQYF. DNA of the CDR3: TGTGCCAGCAGCCTCCCGACAGGGTCCCACGAGCAGTACTTC.

The chain combines TRBV5-4 with TRBJ1-1; D ambiguous. This CDR3 region has 14 residues. V was shortened by 0 bases and J by 0 bases, with 6 bases between the two germline ends. Germline V lookup: CDR1 SGHNT, CDR2 YYREEE (reference sequence). The CDR3 bases are TGTGCCAGCAGCTTGGCCGTTATGAACACTGAAGCTTTCTTT. It codes for CASSLAVMNTEAFF.

J is TRBJ2-5 and V is TRBV30, with D possibly matching TRBD2 (6 bases). The CDR3 is made up of 14 amino acids. CDR1 and CDR2 from the germline V gene are GTSNPN and SVGIG (reference sequence). Deletions cut 0 bases from V and 5 bases from J, with 13 bases between. In DNA form, the CDR3 reads TGTGCCTGGAGTGTCGGGGTGGGACTGGAGACCCAGTACTTC. Translating gives CAWSVGVGLETQYF. Drawing the rest from reference TRBV30 and TRBJ2-5, the complete variable domain is SQTIHQWPATLVQPVGSPLSLECTVEGTSNPNLYWYRQAAGRGLQLLFYSVGIGQISSEVPQNLSASRPQDRQFILSSKKLLLSDSGFYLCAWSVGVGLETQYFGPGTRLLVL.

This chain connects TRBV6-2 or TRBV6-3 to TRBJ1-5, with TRBD1 matching over 10 bases. Germline V gene data show CDR1 as MNHEY and CDR2 as SVGEGT. This CDR3 is built from 17 residues. V was clipped by 4 bases and J by 2 bases; unmatched bases: 8. The CDR3 protein is CASSSVRQGAGNQPQHF. CDR3 nucleotides: TGTGCCAGCAGTTCCGTACGACAGGGGGCCGGCAATCAGCCCCAGCATTTT.

The rearrangement uses TRBV25-1 and TRBJ2-3; TRBD2 might be the D (5 bases). Germline V gives CDR1 MGHDK, CDR2 SYGVNS. The CDR3 is 14 residues long. V lost 5 bases and J lost 2, with 11 bases in between. The CDR3, as DNA: TGTGCCAGCAGTCGGGAAACTTACACAGATACGCAGTATTTT. Translated: CASSRETYTDTQYF.

With regard to this clone: Compared with germline, one end of the junction differs, possibly owing to a read error. The rearrangement joins TRBV2 to TRBJ2-1; 8 bases are a match to TRBD2. CDR3 length: 18 amino acids. From germline, CDR1 is SNHLY and CDR2 FYNNEI. CDR3 in amino acids: CASSEKLSGADTYTEQFF. The DNA for the CDR3 is TGTGCCAGCAGTGAGAAACTTAGCGGGGCTGACACCTACACTGAGCAGTTCTTC.

The J gene is TRBJ2-5, the V gene TRBV7-9, with 7 positions matching TRBD1. Germline-derived CDR1 and CDR2 are SEHNR and FQNEAQ (reference sequence). This CDR3 is built from 16 residues. J was trimmed by 3 bases and V by 5 bases; bases with no gene match: 12. The CDR3 DNA follows: TGTGCCAGCAGCGGTAGACAGGGTGCCCTAAAAGAGACCCAGTACTTC. It translates to CASSGRQGALKETQYF.

The V gene is TRBV10-3, the J gene TRBJ2-1; 8 positions match TRBD1. The CDR3 is made up of 13 amino acids. Germline assignment: CDR1 ENHRY and CDR2 SYGVKD. The junction had 3 bases not matched to a gene; V was cut back by 7 bases and J by 4 bases. CDR3 sequence reads: CAIMGQAYNEQFF. For the CDR3, the DNA is TGTGCCATCATGGGACAGGCATACAATGAGCAGTTCTTC.

CDR3 nucleotides: TGTGCCAGCAGCCAAGATTCAGGGGCCAATCAGCCCCAGCATTTT. This sequence encodes CASSQDSGANQPQHF. This chain uses TRBV4-2 with TRBJ1-5; D might be TRBD1 (6 bases). Germline V gene lookup returns CDR1 LGHNA and CDR2 YNFKEQ. The length of the CDR3 is 15 residues. V lost 0 bases to trimming and J lost 3 bases, with 9 bases between them.

The chain is built from TRBV6-5 and TRBJ1-1; 8 positions match TRBD1. Germline trimming cut 6 bases from V and 1 base from J; bases unmatched to any gene: 4. Per the germline V gene, CDR1 is MNHEY and CDR2 is SVGAGI. CDR3 length: 14 residues. CDR3 loop: CASRLDRGNTEAFF. CDR3 in DNA: TGTGCCAGCAGACTCGACAGGGGGAACACTGAAGCTTTCTTT.

The V gene is TRBV5-4, the J gene TRBJ1-2, with 9 bases fitting TRBD1. This CDR3 comprises 17 residues. The junction had 14 bases not matched to a gene; V was cut back by 4 bases and J by 4 bases. CDR1 is SGHNT and CDR2 is YYREEE in the germline V gene (reference sequence). The CDR3 DNA reads as TGTGCCAGCAGCCCACCCAGACGGACAGGGGCCCGCTATGGCTACACCTTC. Protein product: CASSPPRRTGARYGYTF.

The J gene is TRBJ2-2, the V gene TRBV9, with D possibly TRBD1 on 5 matching bases. The germline V and J ends were trimmed by 2 bases and 6 bases, with 8 bases remaining between them. CDR1 SGDLS and CDR2 YYNGEE come from the germline V gene. The length of the CDR3 is 13 residues. CDR3 nucleotides: TGTGCCAGCAGCGTTGTAGGGGCCGGGGAGCTGTTTTTT. This codes for CASSVVGAGELFF.

This chain connects TRBV19 to TRBJ2-6; D may be TRBD2 (5 bases). This CDR3 has 16 amino acids. Trimming cost V 1 base and J 3 bases, with 10 bases left between them. Germline lookup yields CDR1 LNHDA and CDR2 SQIVND (reference sequence). The CDR3 DNA is TGTGCCAGTAGTATAGGAGGGTCTGGTGGGGCCAACGTCCTGACTTTC. Translation gives CASSIGGSGGANVLTF.